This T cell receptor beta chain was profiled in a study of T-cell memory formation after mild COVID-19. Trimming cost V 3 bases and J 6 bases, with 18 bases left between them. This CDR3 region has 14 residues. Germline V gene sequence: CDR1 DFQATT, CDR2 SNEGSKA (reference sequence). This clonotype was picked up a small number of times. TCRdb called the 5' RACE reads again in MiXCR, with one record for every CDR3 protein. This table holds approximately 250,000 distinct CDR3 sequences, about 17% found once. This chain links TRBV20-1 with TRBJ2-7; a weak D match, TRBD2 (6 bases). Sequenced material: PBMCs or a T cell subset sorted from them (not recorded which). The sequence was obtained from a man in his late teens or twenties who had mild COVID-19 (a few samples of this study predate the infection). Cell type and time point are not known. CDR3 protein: CSASFGGGQGEQYF. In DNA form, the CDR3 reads TGCAGTGCTAGTTTTGGGGGAGGTCAGGGCGAGCAGTACTTC.